This T cell receptor beta chain was documented in a study of a mutant IDH1 vaccine in newly diagnosed glioma. Study background: Every participant had undergone radiotherapy, temozolomide, or both before, and most underwent both.

Time point of the sample: baseline, week 1 (first vaccination visit). Treatment reported: pre-vaccination baseline after standard-of-care therapy. Using immunoSEQ multiplex PCR, the repertoire was profiled, and TCRdb retains in-frame clones only, with some absent. The sample records 99,000 or so clones, approximately 90% being singletons. Germline V gene data show CDR1 as SQVTM and CDR2 as ANQGSEA. The CDR3 extends over 14 amino acids. V was trimmed by 5 bases and J by 5 bases, leaving 15 bases between them. The TCR originated in a woman between 50 and 59 years old with glioma. The chain couples TRBV29-1 to TRBJ2-2, with D unresolved. The specimen comprised PBMCs, sampled from a glioma patient treated with radiotherapy, temozolomide or both. CDR3 region: CSVQGPDRTGELFF. The CDR3 nucleotides are TGCAGCGTTCAAGGACCGGATCGGACCGGGGAGCTGTTTTTT.